This T cell receptor beta chain is from a study of OX40 agonist ivuxolimab in advanced cancers. The germline V gene encodes CDR1 SNHLY and CDR2 FYNNEI. The CDR3 is 14 residues long. Trimming at V came to 6 bases and at J to 8 bases, leaving 7 bases not matched to a gene. The method was immunoSEQ multiplex PCR; TCRdb's version includes in-frame clones alone and lacks a portion of them. The sample gives more than 70,000 clones, roughly nine tenths of which show up once; over 8% is in the top ten. The chain is built from TRBV2 and TRBJ1-4; TRBD1 agrees at 9 bases. Sequencing used CD4+ or CD8+ T cells sorted from blood, obtained in a trial of the OX40 agonist ivuxolimab. The clonotype originates from an adult with an advanced solid tumor such as melanoma, head and neck, liver or kidney cancer. This chain's CDR3 is CASSDDRGREKLFF. CDR3 coding DNA: TGTGCCAGCAGCGACGACAGGGGGAGAGAAAAACTGTTTTTT.